Listed below are T cell receptor beta chains from one sample, sequenced in a study of blood T cell repertoires in COVID-19. TCRdb's table, derived via immunoSEQ multiplex PCR, lists solely in-frame clones and lacks some. The top ten hold around 6.8% of the sample, which has approximately 140,000 clones, approximately 80% seen once. The material sequenced was peripheral blood. The receptor set was obtained from a human donor in a cohort sampled during active COVID-19. Both conserved end residues are part of each CDR3. A D gene is named only where the DNA matches it firmly. Clone size is stated in some rows and not others, as once, few, many or a class when expanded.

cdr3_aa: CASVQRTSGLWNEQFF
cdr3_nt: TGTGCCAGCGTACAAAGAACTAGCGGGTTATGGAATGAGCAGTTCTTC
clone_size: -
v_call: TRBV27
j_call: TRBJ2-1
d_call: TRBD2

cdr3_aa: CSVAAGVRDEQFF
cdr3_nt: TGCAGCGTTGCGGCAGGGGTGAGGGATGAGCAGTTCTTC
clone_size: -
v_call: TRBV29-1
j_call: TRBJ2-1
d_call: -

cdr3_aa: CASGEGANTGELFF
cdr3_nt: TGTGCCAGCGGGGAGGGGGCGAACACCGGGGAGCTGTTTTTT
clone_size: -
v_call: TRBV7-2
j_call: TRBJ2-2
d_call: -

cdr3_aa: CASSLGLQGRYTF
cdr3_nt: TGTGCCAGCAGCTTAGGTCTACAGGGTCGCTACACCTTC
clone_size: -
v_call: TRBV11-2
j_call: TRBJ1-2
d_call: -

cdr3_aa: CASSPRQGMETEAFF
cdr3_nt: TGTGCCAGCTCACCAAGACAGGGAATGGAAACTGAAGCTTTCTTT
clone_size: -
v_call: TRBV18
j_call: TRBJ1-1
d_call: TRBD1

cdr3_aa: CASSQESTRERLQYF
cdr3_nt: TGCGCCAGCAGCCAAGAATCGACCAGAGAGCGGTTACAGTACTTC
clone_size: -
v_call: TRBV4-1
j_call: TRBJ2-7
d_call: -

cdr3_aa: CASSFSGETQYF
cdr3_nt: TGTGCCAGCAGCTTTAGCGGGGAGACCCAGTACTTC
clone_size: once
v_call: TRBV7-2
j_call: TRBJ2-5
d_call: TRBD2

cdr3_aa: CASSPWGRGQTNYGYTF
cdr3_nt: TGTGCCAGCTCACCCTGGGGTCGGGGACAGACCAACTATGGCTACACCTTC
clone_size: -
v_call: TRBV18
j_call: TRBJ1-2
d_call: TRBD1

cdr3_aa: CASSQDGGSTDTQYF
cdr3_nt: TGTGCCAGCAGCCAAGATGGCGGGAGCACAGATACGCAGTATTTT
clone_size: -
v_call: TRBV3-1/TRBV3-2
j_call: TRBJ2-3
d_call: -

cdr3_aa: CASSLSVDSYFYEQYF
cdr3_nt: TGTGCCAGCAGCTTGTCCGTAGACAGCTACTTCTACGAGCAGTACTTC
clone_size: -
v_call: TRBV5-6
j_call: TRBJ2-7
d_call: -

cdr3_aa: CASSQVPTSGGAPSSYNEQFF
cdr3_nt: TGTGCCAGCAGCCAGGTCCCTACTAGCGGGGGGGCTCCGAGCTCCTACAATGAGCAGTTCTTC
clone_size: -
v_call: TRBV3-1/TRBV3-2
j_call: TRBJ2-1
d_call: TRBD2

cdr3_aa: CASSLGTSPNNEQFF
cdr3_nt: TGTGCCAGCAGCTTGGGAACTTCCCCTAACAATGAGCAGTTCTTC
clone_size: -
v_call: TRBV5-4
j_call: TRBJ2-1
d_call: -

cdr3_aa: CASSQLAGGAYEQYF
cdr3_nt: TGTGCCAGCAGTCAACTAGCGGGGGGGGCCTACGAGCAGTACTTC
clone_size: -
v_call: TRBV28
j_call: TRBJ2-7
d_call: TRBD2

cdr3_aa: CASSPSGGAYEQYF
cdr3_nt: TGTGCCAGCAGTCCTAGCGGGGGGGCCTACGAGCAGTACTTC
clone_size: -
v_call: TRBV2
j_call: TRBJ2-7
d_call: TRBD2

cdr3_aa: CASSLGVGAAGELFF
cdr3_nt: TGTGCCAGCAGCTTAGGGGTAGGGGCAGCCGGGGAGCTGTTTTTT
clone_size: -
v_call: TRBV7-2
j_call: TRBJ2-2
d_call: -

cdr3_aa: CASRKRGINQPQHF
cdr3_nt: TGTGCCAGCAGAAAAAGGGGGATTAATCAGCCCCAGCATTTT
clone_size: -
v_call: TRBV6-5
j_call: TRBJ1-5
d_call: -

cdr3_aa: CASSVEGGRETQYF
cdr3_nt: TGTGCCAGCAGCGTAGAGGGGGGGCGCGAGACCCAGTACTTC
clone_size: -
v_call: TRBV9
j_call: TRBJ2-5
d_call: -

cdr3_aa: CASSQGASGGPDTQYF
cdr3_nt: TGCGCCAGCAGCCAAGGGGCTAGCGGGGGACCAGATACGCAGTATTTT
clone_size: -
v_call: TRBV4-3
j_call: TRBJ2-3
d_call: TRBD2

cdr3_aa: CATSMGDTGELFF
cdr3_nt: TGTGCCACCAGCATGGGAGACACCGGGGAGCTGTTTTTT
clone_size: -
v_call: TRBV15
j_call: TRBJ2-2
d_call: -

cdr3_aa: CASSAGQGNTGELFF
cdr3_nt: TGTGCCAGCAGCGCCGGACAGGGGAACACCGGGGAGCTGTTTTTT
clone_size: -
v_call: TRBV9
j_call: TRBJ2-2
d_call: TRBD1

cdr3_aa: CASTRGGGAYEQYF
cdr3_nt: TGTGCCAGCACGCGGGGCGGGGGGGCTTACGAGCAGTACTTC
clone_size: -
v_call: TRBV27
j_call: TRBJ2-7
d_call: TRBD2

cdr3_aa: CASSEGIQEGEQFF
cdr3_nt: TGTGCCAGCAGTGAAGGTATTCAAGAGGGTGAGCAGTTCTTC
clone_size: -
v_call: TRBV6-1
j_call: TRBJ2-1
d_call: -

cdr3_aa: CASSSGQGRDEQFF
cdr3_nt: TGTGCCAGCAGCTCCGGACAGGGGAGGGATGAGCAGTTCTTC
clone_size: -
v_call: TRBV5-4
j_call: TRBJ2-1
d_call: TRBD1

cdr3_aa: CASSLDMRAFF
cdr3_nt: TGTGCCAGCAGTTTGGACATGAGAGCTTTCTTT
clone_size: -
v_call: TRBV6-2/TRBV6-3
j_call: TRBJ1-1
d_call: -

cdr3_aa: CASSQSVKDRDDAYEQYF
cdr3_nt: TGCGCCAGCAGTCAATCCGTTAAAGACAGGGACGATGCCTACGAGCAGTACTTC
clone_size: many
v_call: TRBV23-1
j_call: TRBJ2-7
d_call: TRBD1

cdr3_aa: CASKEGTDTQYF
cdr3_nt: TGTGCCAGCAAGGAGGGCACAGATACGCAGTATTTT
clone_size: -
v_call: TRBV6-5
j_call: TRBJ2-3
d_call: -

cdr3_aa: CASSVGRAGDNEQFF
cdr3_nt: TGTGCCAGCAGTGTGGGCAGGGCGGGAGACAATGAGCAGTTCTTC
clone_size: -
v_call: TRBV2
j_call: TRBJ2-1
d_call: TRBD2

cdr3_aa: CASIGGYTDTQYF
cdr3_nt: TGTGCCAGCATCGGCGGCTACACAGATACGCAGTATTTT
clone_size: -
v_call: TRBV6-5
j_call: TRBJ2-3
d_call: -

cdr3_aa: CASSEDGGGTDTQYF
cdr3_nt: TGTGCCAGCAGTGAAGATGGGGGGGGGACAGATACGCAGTATTTT
clone_size: -
v_call: TRBV6-1
j_call: TRBJ2-3
d_call: TRBD2

cdr3_aa: CASHTQGGYTEAFF
cdr3_nt: TGTGCCAGCCACACTCAGGGGGGCTACACTGAAGCTTTCTTT
clone_size: -
v_call: TRBV28
j_call: TRBJ1-1
d_call: TRBD1

cdr3_aa: CASKSRLAGSTDTQYF
cdr3_nt: TGTGCCAGCAAGAGTCGGCTAGCGGGAAGCACAGATACGCAGTATTTT
clone_size: once
v_call: TRBV7-2
j_call: TRBJ2-3
d_call: TRBD2

cdr3_aa: CASSRAGTGGYEQYF
cdr3_nt: TGCGCCAGCAGCCGGGCCGGGACAGGGGGCTACGAGCAGTACTTC
clone_size: -
v_call: TRBV4-3
j_call: TRBJ2-7
d_call: TRBD1

cdr3_aa: CASSRVEYWEKLFF
cdr3_nt: TGTGCCAGCAGCCGTGTAGAGTACTGGGAAAAACTGTTTTTT
clone_size: -
v_call: TRBV7-9
j_call: TRBJ1-4
d_call: -

cdr3_aa: CASSSGQPPYEQYF
cdr3_nt: TGTGCCAGCAGCTCGGGACAGCCCCCCTACGAGCAGTACTTC
clone_size: -
v_call: TRBV11-2
j_call: TRBJ2-7
d_call: TRBD1

cdr3_aa: CASSSRAGSLVAFF
cdr3_nt: TGTGCCAGCAGCTCCCGGGCGGGCAGCCTCGTAGCTTTCTTT
clone_size: -
v_call: TRBV11-2
j_call: TRBJ1-1
d_call: -

cdr3_aa: CSVEAGGDTEAFF
cdr3_nt: TGCAGCGTTGAAGCAGGGGGTGACACTGAAGCTTTCTTT
clone_size: -
v_call: TRBV29-1
j_call: TRBJ1-1
d_call: TRBD1

cdr3_aa: CASSLVPGNFLYEQYF
cdr3_nt: TGTGCCAGCAGCTTAGTTCCAGGCAACTTCCTCTACGAGCAGTACTTC
clone_size: few
v_call: TRBV7-2
j_call: TRBJ2-7
d_call: -

cdr3_aa: CASVPWGGNTEAFF
cdr3_nt: TGTGCCAGCGTACCGTGGGGGGGAAACACTGAAGCTTTCTTT
clone_size: -
v_call: TRBV6-5
j_call: TRBJ1-1
d_call: -

cdr3_aa: CASSPGQGKANYGYTF
cdr3_nt: TGTGCCAGCAGTCCAGGACAGGGCAAAGCTAACTATGGCTACACCTTC
clone_size: -
v_call: TRBV27
j_call: TRBJ1-2
d_call: TRBD1

cdr3_aa: CASSIVGGDRGELFF
cdr3_nt: TGTGCCAGTAGTATAGTCGGCGGAGACCGGGGGGAGCTGTTTTTT
clone_size: -
v_call: TRBV19
j_call: TRBJ2-2
d_call: -

cdr3_aa: CASSTPSGGASDTQYF
cdr3_nt: TGCGCCAGCAGCACACCTAGCGGGGGGGCCTCCGATACGCAGTATTTT
clone_size: -
v_call: TRBV4-1
j_call: TRBJ2-3
d_call: TRBD2

cdr3_aa: CASSIFETGGQETQYF
cdr3_nt: TGTGCCAGTAGTATTTTTGAGACAGGGGGCCAAGAGACCCAGTACTTC
clone_size: -
v_call: TRBV19
j_call: TRBJ2-5
d_call: TRBD1

cdr3_aa: CASSPQGATTEAFF
cdr3_nt: TGTGCCAGCTCACCACAGGGGGCGACCACTGAAGCTTTCTTT
clone_size: -
v_call: TRBV18
j_call: TRBJ1-1
d_call: TRBD1

cdr3_aa: CASSFGQENTEAFF
cdr3_nt: TGTGCCAGCAGCTTCGGACAGGAGAACACTGAAGCTTTCTTT
clone_size: -
v_call: TRBV7-8
j_call: TRBJ1-1
d_call: TRBD1

cdr3_aa: CASSLDRTDTDTQYF
cdr3_nt: TGTGCCAGCAGTTTAGACAGGACTGACACAGATACGCAGTATTTT
clone_size: -
v_call: TRBV6-6
j_call: TRBJ2-3
d_call: -

cdr3_aa: CASSLGSGRGSYNEQFF
cdr3_nt: TGTGCCAGCAGCTTAGGGTCGGGACGGGGGTCCTACAATGAGCAGTTCTTC
clone_size: -
v_call: TRBV7-2
j_call: TRBJ2-1
d_call: -

cdr3_aa: CASSLLRGANTGELFF
cdr3_nt: TGTGCCAGCAGCTTGCTACGCGGGGCCAACACCGGGGAGCTGTTTTTT
clone_size: -
v_call: TRBV5-4
j_call: TRBJ2-2
d_call: -

cdr3_aa: CASTRTPEAQYF
cdr3_nt: TGTGCCAGCACTCGGACTCCGGAGGCCCAGTACTTC
clone_size: once
v_call: TRBV28
j_call: TRBJ2-5
d_call: -

cdr3_aa: CASRDGLTSTDTQYF
cdr3_nt: TGTGCCAGCAGGGACGGACTGACGAGCACAGATACGCAGTATTTT
clone_size: -
v_call: TRBV5-4
j_call: TRBJ2-3
d_call: -

cdr3_aa: CASSLVEGGGETQYF
cdr3_nt: TGTGCCAGCAGCTTAGTGGAGGGGGGAGGGGAGACCCAGTACTTC
clone_size: -
v_call: TRBV7-2
j_call: TRBJ2-5
d_call: -

cdr3_aa: CASSNDRARGNTQYF
cdr3_nt: TGCGCCAGCAGCAATGACAGGGCCCGCGGGAATACGCAGTATTTT
clone_size: -
v_call: TRBV4-3
j_call: TRBJ2-3
d_call: -

cdr3_aa: CASSVRGLPRGEQYF
cdr3_nt: TGTGCCAGCAGCGTAAGAGGGCTCCCTCGGGGCGAGCAGTACTTC
clone_size: few
v_call: TRBV9
j_call: TRBJ2-7
d_call: -

cdr3_aa: CASSEAGGTGELFF
cdr3_nt: TGTGCCAGCAGTGAAGCGGGGGGCACCGGGGAGCTGTTTTTT
clone_size: once
v_call: TRBV6-4
j_call: TRBJ2-2
d_call: TRBD2

cdr3_aa: CAWSPGRDQPQHF
cdr3_nt: TGTGCCTGGAGTCCCGGGAGGGACCAGCCCCAGCATTTT
clone_size: -
v_call: TRBV30
j_call: TRBJ1-5
d_call: -

cdr3_aa: CASRRQGNTEAFF
cdr3_nt: TGTGCCAGCAGGCGACAGGGGAACACTGAAGCTTTCTTT
clone_size: -
v_call: TRBV3-1/TRBV3-2
j_call: TRBJ1-1
d_call: TRBD1

cdr3_aa: CASSLETSGVTDTQYF
cdr3_nt: TGTGCCAGCAGCCTCGAGACTAGCGGGGTCACAGATACGCAGTATTTT
clone_size: -
v_call: TRBV4-2
j_call: TRBJ2-3
d_call: TRBD2

cdr3_aa: CASSPLPPKGSAGSNEQFF
cdr3_nt: TGTGCCAGCAGCCCCCTCCCCCCTAAGGGCTCAGCGGGGTCCAATGAGCAGTTCTTC
clone_size: -
v_call: TRBV9
j_call: TRBJ2-1
d_call: TRBD2

cdr3_aa: CASSRGGRVGQPQHF
cdr3_nt: TGTGCCAGCAGCCGCGGGGGCAGGGTGGGTCAGCCCCAGCATTTT
clone_size: -
v_call: TRBV6-5
j_call: TRBJ1-5
d_call: -

cdr3_aa: CASRSTGGTYEQYF
cdr3_nt: TGTGCCAGCAGATCTACAGGGGGCACCTACGAGCAGTACTTC
clone_size: -
v_call: TRBV28
j_call: TRBJ2-7
d_call: TRBD1

cdr3_aa: CASSVGGGAIRPTYTDTQYF
cdr3_nt: TGTGCCAGCAGCGTCGGCGGGGGGGCTATCCGGCCCACCTACACAGATACGCAGTATTTT
clone_size: -
v_call: TRBV9
j_call: TRBJ2-3
d_call: TRBD2